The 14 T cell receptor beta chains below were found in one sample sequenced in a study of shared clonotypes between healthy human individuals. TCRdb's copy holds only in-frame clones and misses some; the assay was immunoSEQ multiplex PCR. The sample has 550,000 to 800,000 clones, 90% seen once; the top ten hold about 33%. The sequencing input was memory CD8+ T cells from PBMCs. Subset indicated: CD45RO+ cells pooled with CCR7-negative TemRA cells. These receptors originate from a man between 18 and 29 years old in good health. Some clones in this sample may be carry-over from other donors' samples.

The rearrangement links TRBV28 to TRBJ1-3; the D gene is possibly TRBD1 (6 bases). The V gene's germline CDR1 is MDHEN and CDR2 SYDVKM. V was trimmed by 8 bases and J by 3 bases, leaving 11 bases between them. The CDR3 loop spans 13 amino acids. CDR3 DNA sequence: TGTGCCAGCCAACAGGGTTATGGAAACACCATATATTTT. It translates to CASQQGYGNTIYF.

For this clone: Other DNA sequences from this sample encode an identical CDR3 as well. The CDR3 loop reads CASSYSRQNTEAFF. The CDR3 bases are TGTGCCAGCAGTTACTCCCGACAGAACACTGAAGCTTTCTTT. This sequence joins TRBV6-5 and TRBJ1-1; D call uncertain. From germline, CDR1 is MNHEY and CDR2 SVGAGI. There are 14 residues in the CDR3. Trimming pared 0 bases from V and 1 base from J, leaving 6 bases between.

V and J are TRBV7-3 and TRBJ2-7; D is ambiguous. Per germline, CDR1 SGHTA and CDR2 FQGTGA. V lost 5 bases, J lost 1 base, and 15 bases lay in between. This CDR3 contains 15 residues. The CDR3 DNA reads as TGTGCCAGCAGCGTCGCGGCTTACGGGTCCTACGAGCAGTACTTC. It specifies CASSVAAYGSYEQYF.

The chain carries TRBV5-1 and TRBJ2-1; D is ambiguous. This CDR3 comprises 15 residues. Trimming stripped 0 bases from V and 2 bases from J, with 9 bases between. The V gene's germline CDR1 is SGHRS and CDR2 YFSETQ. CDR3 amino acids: CASSLEWVTYNEQFF. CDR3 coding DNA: TGCGCCAGCAGCTTGGAGTGGGTGACCTACAATGAGCAGTTCTTC.

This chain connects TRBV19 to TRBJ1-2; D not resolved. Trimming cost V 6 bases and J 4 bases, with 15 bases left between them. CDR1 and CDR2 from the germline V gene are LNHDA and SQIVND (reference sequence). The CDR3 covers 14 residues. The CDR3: CASSWRRPPYGYTF. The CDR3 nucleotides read TGTGCCAGTAGCTGGAGACGGCCCCCCTATGGCTACACCTTC.

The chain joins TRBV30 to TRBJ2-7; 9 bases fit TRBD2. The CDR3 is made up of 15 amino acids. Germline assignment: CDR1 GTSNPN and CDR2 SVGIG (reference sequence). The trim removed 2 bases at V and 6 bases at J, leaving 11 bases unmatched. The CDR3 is CAWSPRTSGSREQYF. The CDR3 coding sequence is TGTGCCTGGAGTCCGAGAACTAGCGGGTCTCGCGAGCAGTACTTC.

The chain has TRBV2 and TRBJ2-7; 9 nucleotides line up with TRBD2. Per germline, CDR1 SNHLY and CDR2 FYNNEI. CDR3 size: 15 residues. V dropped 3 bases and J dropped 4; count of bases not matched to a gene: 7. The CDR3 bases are TGTGCCAGCAGTGATGGGCGGGAGGGCCCGTACGAGCAGTACTTC. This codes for CASSDGREGPYEQYF.

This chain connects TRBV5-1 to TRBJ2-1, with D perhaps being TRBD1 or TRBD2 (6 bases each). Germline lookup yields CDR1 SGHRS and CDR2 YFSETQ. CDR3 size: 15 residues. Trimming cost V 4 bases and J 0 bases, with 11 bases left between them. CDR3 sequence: CASSLEGGSYNEQFF. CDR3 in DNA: TGCGCCAGCAGCCTGGAGGGGGGCTCCTACAATGAGCAGTTCTTC.

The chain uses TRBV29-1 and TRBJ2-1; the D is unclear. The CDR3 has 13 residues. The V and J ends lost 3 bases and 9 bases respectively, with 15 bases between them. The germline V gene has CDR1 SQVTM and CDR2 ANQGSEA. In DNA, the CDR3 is TGCAGCGTTGAGTTGGTGGACGCGCTTGAGCAGTTCTTC. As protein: CSVELVDALEQFF.

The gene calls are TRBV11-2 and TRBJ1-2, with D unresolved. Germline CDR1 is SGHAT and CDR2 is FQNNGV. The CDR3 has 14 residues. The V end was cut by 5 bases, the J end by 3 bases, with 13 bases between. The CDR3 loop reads CASSPAPVDYGYTF. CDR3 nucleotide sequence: TGTGCCAGCAGCCCCGCCCCCGTAGACTATGGCTACACCTTC.

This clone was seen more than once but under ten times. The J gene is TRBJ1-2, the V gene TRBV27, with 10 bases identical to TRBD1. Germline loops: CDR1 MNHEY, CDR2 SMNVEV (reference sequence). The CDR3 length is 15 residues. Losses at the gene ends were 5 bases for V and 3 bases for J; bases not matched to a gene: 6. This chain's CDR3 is CASSGTGAPHYGYTF. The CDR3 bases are TGTGCCAGCAGTGGGACAGGGGCACCGCACTATGGCTACACCTTC.

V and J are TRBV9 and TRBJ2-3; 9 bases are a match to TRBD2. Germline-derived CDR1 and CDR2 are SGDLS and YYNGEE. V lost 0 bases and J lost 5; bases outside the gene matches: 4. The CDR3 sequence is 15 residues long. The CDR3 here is CASSVGSGSLDTQYF. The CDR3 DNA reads TGTGCCAGCAGCGTAGGTAGCGGGAGTTTAGATACGCAGTATTTT.

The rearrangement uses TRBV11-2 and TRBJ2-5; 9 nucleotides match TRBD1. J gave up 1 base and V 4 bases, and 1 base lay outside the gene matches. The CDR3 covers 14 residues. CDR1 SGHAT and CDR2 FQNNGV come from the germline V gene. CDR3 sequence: CASSWDRVQETQYF. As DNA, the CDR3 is TGTGCCAGCAGCTGGGACAGGGTCCAAGAGACCCAGTACTTC.

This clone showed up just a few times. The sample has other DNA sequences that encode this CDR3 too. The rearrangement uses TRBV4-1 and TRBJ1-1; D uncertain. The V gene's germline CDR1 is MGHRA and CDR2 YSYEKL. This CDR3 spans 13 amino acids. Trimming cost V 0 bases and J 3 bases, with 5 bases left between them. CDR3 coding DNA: TGCGCCAGCAGCCAAGATGGGTACACTGAAGCTTTCTTT. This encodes CASSQDGYTEAFF.